This entry concerns a single T cell receptor (beta chain). Authors' analysis steps: Amplification of reference gene primers provided the estimated nucleated cell counts. The table came from immunoSEQ multiplex PCR; TCRdb's copy has only in-frame clones and leaves some out. V and J calls and clone size are copied from that table; D and trimming were computed from the DNA. The table lists about 3,800 clones, about 90% of them singletons, with 6% to 9% in the top ten. The sample originates from a study of blood T cell repertoires in COVID-19. Across the study: PBMCs, B-cell-depleted T cells, or T cells were the source of the cDNA or gDNA that made up the material.

The germline V and J ends were trimmed by 0 bases and 11 bases, with 12 bases remaining between them. CDR3 size: 13 residues. Germline V CDR1 and CDR2: SGHTS, YDEGEE. This sequence joins TRBV5-8 and TRBJ1-5; the D gene is possibly TRBD1 (6 bases). Sample: peripheral blood. The TCR originated in a middle-aged man with active COVID-19. The CDR3 loop is CASSLDRATAQHF. The CDR3 coding sequence is TGTGCCAGCAGCTTGGACAGGGCGACGGCCCAGCATTTT.